One sample yielded the 21 T cell receptor beta chains listed below, sequenced in a study of blood T cell repertoires in COVID-19 (dated by TCRdb to the early 2020s). Preparation of the library involved the immunoSEQ multiplex PCR assay. Held by TCRdb, this immuneACCESS table contains in-frame sequences only and omits some clones. Under half of the omission traces to an unresolved V gene where checked; the cause of the rest is unknown. This sample gives around 130,000 clones in total; 75% to 80% of them show up just once. Of the sample, 7.9% falls within the top ten clones. The sample taken for sequencing was peripheral blood. These receptors were taken from a human donor in a cohort sampled during active COVID-19.

Details on this clone: Other DNA sequences in this sample translate to the same CDR3. V is TRBV18 and J is TRBJ2-7; 13 bases fit TRBD2. This CDR3 comprises 16 residues. After removal of 3 bases from V and 0 bases from J, the junction contained 2 bases not matched to a gene. The V gene's germline CDR1 is KGHSH and CDR2 LQKENI. This CDR3 is CASSPTSGRISYEQYF. CDR3 sequence (DNA): TGTGCCAGCTCACCGACTAGCGGGAGGATCTCCTACGAGCAGTACTTC.

The rearrangement uses TRBV7-6 and TRBJ1-3; 10 bases are shared with TRBD1. Germline V CDR1 and CDR2: SGHVS, FNYEAQ. Losses at the gene ends were 5 bases for V and 2 bases for J; bases not matched to a gene: 6. The CDR3 totals 16 residues. The CDR3 is CASSILTGGPGNTIYF. The CDR3 nucleotides read TGTGCCAGCAGCATTCTGACAGGGGGCCCTGGAAACACCATATATTTT.

The V gene is TRBV4-1, the J gene TRBJ2-3; 8 bases are a match to TRBD1. CDR1 and CDR2 (germline): MGHRA, YSYEKL. The V and J ends lost 0 bases and 1 base, in that order; junction bases with no gene match: 3. This CDR3 spans 16 amino acids. The CDR3 DNA is TGCGCCAGCAGCCAAGATCCGGGACAGGGCACAGATACGCAGTATTTT. Translation gives CASSQDPGQGTDTQYF.

This clone has a single count. The chain recombines TRBV7-9 with TRBJ2-7; 9 bases agree with TRBD1. Germline V gene sequence: CDR1 SEHNR, CDR2 FQNEAQ (reference sequence). The junction had 6 bases not matched to a gene; V was cut back by 7 bases and J by 2 bases. The CDR3 contains 14 residues. The CDR3 DNA follows: TGTGCCAGCACTGGACAGGGGTGGCCCTACGAGCAGTACTTC. Translating gives CASTGQGWPYEQYF.

The chain carries TRBV27 and TRBJ2-2; the match to TRBD2 covers 8 bases. Germline assignment: CDR1 MNHEY and CDR2 SMNVEV (reference sequence). J lost 1 base, V lost 9 bases, and 7 bases had no gene match. This CDR3 is built from 15 residues. CDR3 bases: TGTGCCAGTTTCTCACTAGCGGAGAACACCGGGGAGCTGTTTTTT. As protein: CASFSLAENTGELFF.

The genes are TRBV5-4 and TRBJ2-5; 10 nucleotides agree with TRBD2. J was trimmed by 4 bases and V by 4 bases; bases with no gene match: 7. CDR1 and CDR2 (germline): SGHNT, YYREEE (reference sequence). The CDR3 covers 15 residues. The CDR3 loop is CASSLIAGGGETQYF. The CDR3 DNA reads TGTGCCAGCAGCCTCATAGCGGGAGGAGGAGAGACCCAGTACTTC.

This chain uses TRBV14 with TRBJ1-2; perhaps TRBD1 as D (5 bases). The length of the CDR3 is 15 residues. V lost 4 bases and J 4 bases, leaving 16 bases between the germline ends. The germline V gene has CDR1 SGHDN and CDR2 FVKESK. CDR3: CASSPRGGGPYGYTF. The CDR3 nucleotides are TGTGCCAGCAGCCCCCGGGGGGGTGGCCCCTATGGCTACACCTTC.

The genes are TRBV29-1 and TRBJ2-7; tentatively, D is TRBD2 (6 bases). Per germline, CDR1 SQVTM and CDR2 ANQGSEA. V was clipped by 4 bases and J by 0 bases, with 10 bases between them. The CDR3 is 13 residues long. CDR3 in amino acids: CSVGGENSYEQYF. The CDR3 DNA follows: TGCAGCGTTGGCGGGGAGAACTCCTACGAGCAGTACTTC.

In this sample, this clone turned up many times. The chain is built from TRBV19 and TRBJ1-1; D gene ambiguous. The germline V gene encodes CDR1 LNHDA and CDR2 SQIVND (reference sequence). Deletions cut 9 bases from V and 2 bases from J, with 13 bases between. The CDR3 contains 13 residues. The DNA for the CDR3 is TGTGCCAGCCAGCCGGGGAGAAACACTGAAGCTTTCTTT. Translating gives CASQPGRNTEAFF.

The rearrangement uses TRBV19 and TRBJ2-7; 9 bases are a match to TRBD2. The V and J ends lost 9 bases and 5 bases, in that order; junction bases with no gene match: 11. The germline V gene encodes CDR1 LNHDA and CDR2 SQIVND (reference sequence). The CDR3 loop spans 14 amino acids. The CDR3 nucleotides read TGTGCCAGCTGGGGGAGCGGGAGGTGCGACGAGCAGTACTTC. Its translation is CASWGSGRCDEQYF.

The CDR3 DNA reads TGCAGCGTTGAAAGGGGGAAAGGGACAGGGGGACGTTCACCCCTCCACTTT. This gives the protein CSVERGKGTGGRSPLHF. This chain uses TRBV29-1 with TRBJ1-6; 11 nucleotides align to TRBD1. This CDR3 has 17 residues. Losses at the gene ends were 2 bases for V and 9 bases for J; bases not matched to a gene: 12. Germline values: CDR1 SQVTM, CDR2 ANQGSEA.

In its sample, this clone was seen a few times. This rearrangement joins TRBV5-1 to TRBJ1-6; D may be TRBD1 (5 bases). V was cut by 2 bases and J by 10 bases, with 13 bases left in between. CDR3 length equals 14 residues. Germline CDR1 SGHRS, CDR2 YFSETQ. The CDR3 reads CASSLEAQGSPLHF. The CDR3 bases are TGCGCCAGCAGCTTAGAGGCTCAGGGATCACCCCTCCACTTT.

The gene calls are TRBV11-2 and TRBJ2-5, with a tentative D call TRBD1 (6 bases). Germline V gene data show CDR1 as SGHAT and CDR2 as FQNNGV. The length of the CDR3 is 17 residues. Trimming took 2 bases from V and 3 from J, leaving 19 bases between them. CDR3 DNA: TGTGCCAGCAGCTTAAGGGGGAGCGGTCTCATGGAAGAGACCCAGTACTTC. It specifies CASSLRGSGLMEETQYF.

The chain uses TRBV30 and TRBJ1-1; the match to TRBD1 covers 7 bases. Germline V lookup: CDR1 GTSNPN, CDR2 SVGIG (reference sequence). The CDR3 totals 14 residues. V dropped 2 bases and J dropped 5; count of bases not matched to a gene: 8. The CDR3 region is CAWSPTGTDTEAFF. DNA for the CDR3: TGTGCCTGGAGTCCGACAGGGACTGATACTGAAGCTTTCTTT.

The gene calls are TRBV4-1 and TRBJ1-1, with D tentatively TRBD1 (6 bases). Trimming stripped 0 bases from V and 1 base from J, with 18 bases between. The CDR3 has 18 residues. CDR1 is MGHRA, CDR2 YSYEKL, per germline. CDR3 amino acids: CASSQEGGRIKPNTEAFF. CDR3 DNA sequence: TGCGCCAGCAGCCAAGAAGGGGGAAGGATAAAGCCGAACACTGAAGCTTTCTTT.

This clone was observed a few times. This same CDR3 is encoded by further DNA sequences in the sample. The chain has TRBV7-9 and TRBJ2-7; 9 bases fit TRBD1. The CDR3 has 15 amino acids. J was trimmed by 3 bases and V by 0 bases; bases with no gene match: 3. Germline CDR1 and CDR2: SEHNR and FQNEAQ (reference sequence). CDR3 sequence reads: CASSLAGTGSYEQYF. In DNA form, the CDR3 reads TGTGCCAGCAGCTTAGCCGGGACAGGGAGCTACGAGCAGTACTTC. Full variable domain (missing parts from reference TRBV7-9 and TRBJ2-7): DTGVSQNPRHKITKRGQNVTFRCDPISEHNRLYWYRQTLGQGPEFLTYFQNEAQLEKSRLLSDRFSAERPKGSFSTLEIQRTEQGDSAMYLCASSLAGTGSYEQYFGPGTRLTVT.

The chain is built from TRBV6-6 and TRBJ2-3; TRBD1 matches at 9 bases. Germline V lookup: CDR1 MNHNY, CDR2 SVGAGI (reference sequence). V trimming: 6 bases; J trimming: 1 base; junction bases outside the gene matches: 2. CDR3 length equals 14 residues. The CDR3 region is CASRTGGGTDTQYF. The CDR3 bases are TGTGCCAGCAGGACAGGGGGAGGCACAGATACGCAGTATTTT.

V gene TRBV7-8 combines with J gene TRBJ1-2; TRBD1 might be the D (6 bases). V shed 5 bases and J shed 3 bases, with 10 bases lying between them. This CDR3 region has 13 residues. Germline V gives CDR1 SGHVS, CDR2 FQNEAQ. This CDR3 reads CASSVGQYYGYTF. CDR3 DNA sequence: TGTGCCAGCAGCGTCGGACAGTACTATGGCTACACCTTC.

The V and J genes are TRBV28 and TRBJ2-7; weak D call: TRBD2 (5 bases). Trimming took off 3 bases at V and 3 bases at J, with 15 bases between the two ends. The germline V gene has CDR1 MDHEN and CDR2 SYDVKM. The CDR3 sequence is 15 residues long. The CDR3, as DNA: TGTGCCAGCAGTTTGGGAGAAGGGTGGGACTACGAGCAGTACTTC. This encodes CASSLGEGWDYEQYF.

V is TRBV7-9 and J is TRBJ2-7; D possibly corresponds to TRBD1 (6 bases). CDR3 size: 12 residues. The V and J ends lost 5 bases and 6 bases respectively, with 11 bases between them. The germline CDR1 and CDR2 sequences are SEHNR and FQNEAQ (reference sequence). In nucleotides, the CDR3 is TGTGCCAGCAGCCCCGTGGGGGCCGAGCAGTACTTC. This translates into CASSPVGAEQYF.

The genes are TRBV7-6 and TRBJ1-1; unclear D gene. Looked up from germline, CDR1 is SGHVS and CDR2 is FNYEAQ. Trimming cost V 3 bases and J 3 bases, with 14 bases left between them. The CDR3 has 15 amino acids. In DNA, the CDR3 is TGTGCCAGCAGCTTGAGGGCCGCCTGGGACACTGAAGCTTTCTTT. This codes for CASSLRAAWDTEAFF.